This section outlines one T cell receptor (beta chain) sequence together with its context. Germline V gene lookup returns CDR1 WSHSY and CDR2 SAAADI. The length of the CDR3 is 15 residues. V trimming: 3 bases; J trimming: 3 bases; junction bases outside the gene matches: 3. Clones were sequenced by immunoSEQ multiplex PCR, and TCRdb holds only the in-frame ones, with some missing. Of around 2.1 million clones listed, 95% were seen once; the top ten hold roughly 0.13%. This specimen comes from a study of shared clonotypes between healthy human individuals. The V and J genes are TRBV10-2 and TRBJ1-5; 9 positions match TRBD1. The receptor comes from a man aged 18 to 29 in good health. Sequencing used naive CD4+ T cells sorted from blood. As for subset: CD45RA+ positively selected. CDR3 bases: TGCGCCAGCAGTGAAACAGGGGGCAACAATCAGCCCCAGCATTTT. This gives the protein CASSETGGNNQPQHF.